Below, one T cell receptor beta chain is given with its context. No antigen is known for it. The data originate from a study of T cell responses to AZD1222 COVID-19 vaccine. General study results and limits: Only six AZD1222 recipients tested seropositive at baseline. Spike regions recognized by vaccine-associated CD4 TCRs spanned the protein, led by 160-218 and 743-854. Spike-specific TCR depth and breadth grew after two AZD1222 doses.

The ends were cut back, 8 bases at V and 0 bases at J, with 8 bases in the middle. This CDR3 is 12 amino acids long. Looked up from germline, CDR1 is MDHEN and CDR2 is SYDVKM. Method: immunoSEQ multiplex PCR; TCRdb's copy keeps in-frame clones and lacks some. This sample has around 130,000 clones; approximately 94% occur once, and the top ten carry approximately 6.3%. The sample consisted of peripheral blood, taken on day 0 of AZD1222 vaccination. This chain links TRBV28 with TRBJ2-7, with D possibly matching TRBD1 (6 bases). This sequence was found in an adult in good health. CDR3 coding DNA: TGTGCCAGCCAGGACAGCTCCTACGAGCAGTACTTC. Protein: CASQDSSYEQYF.